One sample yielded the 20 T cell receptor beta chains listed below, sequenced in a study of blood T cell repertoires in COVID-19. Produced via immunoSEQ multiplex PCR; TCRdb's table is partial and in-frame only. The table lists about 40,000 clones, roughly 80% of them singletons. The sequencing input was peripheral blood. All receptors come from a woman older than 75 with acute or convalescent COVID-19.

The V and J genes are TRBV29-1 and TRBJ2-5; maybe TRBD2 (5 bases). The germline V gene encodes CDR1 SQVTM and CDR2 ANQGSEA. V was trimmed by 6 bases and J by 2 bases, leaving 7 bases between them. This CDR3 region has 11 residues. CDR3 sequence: CSVGLQETQYF. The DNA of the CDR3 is TGCAGCGTAGGACTGCAAGAGACCCAGTACTTC.

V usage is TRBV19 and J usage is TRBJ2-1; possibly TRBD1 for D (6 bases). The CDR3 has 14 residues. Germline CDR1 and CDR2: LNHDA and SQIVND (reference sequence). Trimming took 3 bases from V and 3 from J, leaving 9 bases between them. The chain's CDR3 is CASSILGGYNEQFF. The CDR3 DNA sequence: TGTGCCAGTAGTATTTTAGGGGGCTACAATGAGCAGTTCTTC.

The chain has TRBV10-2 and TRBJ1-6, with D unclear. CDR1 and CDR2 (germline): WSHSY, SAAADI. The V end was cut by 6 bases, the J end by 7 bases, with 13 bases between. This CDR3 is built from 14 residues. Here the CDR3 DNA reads TGCGCCAGCAGGGTAGAGGCCTCGAATTCACCCCTCCACTTT. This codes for CASRVEASNSPLHF.

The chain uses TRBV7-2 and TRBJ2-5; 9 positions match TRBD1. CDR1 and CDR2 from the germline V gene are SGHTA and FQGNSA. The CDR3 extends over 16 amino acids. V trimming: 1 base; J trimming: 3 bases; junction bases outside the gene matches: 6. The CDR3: CASSLEQGQGKETQYF. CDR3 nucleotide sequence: TGTGCCAGCAGCTTAGAACAGGGACAGGGTAAAGAGACCCAGTACTTC.

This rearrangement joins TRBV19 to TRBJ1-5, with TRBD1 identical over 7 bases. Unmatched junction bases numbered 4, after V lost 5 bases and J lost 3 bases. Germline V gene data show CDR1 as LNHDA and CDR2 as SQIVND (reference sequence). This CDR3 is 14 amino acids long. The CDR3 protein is CASSGGQNNQPQHF. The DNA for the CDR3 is TGTGCCAGTAGTGGGGGACAGAACAATCAGCCCCAGCATTTT.

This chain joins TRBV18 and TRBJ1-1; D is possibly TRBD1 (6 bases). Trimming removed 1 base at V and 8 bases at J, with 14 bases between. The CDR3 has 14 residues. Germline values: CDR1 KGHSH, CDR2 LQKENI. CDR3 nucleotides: TGTGCCAGCTCACCACATCCCGGACAGTCCGAAGCTTTCTTT. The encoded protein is CASSPHPGQSEAFF.

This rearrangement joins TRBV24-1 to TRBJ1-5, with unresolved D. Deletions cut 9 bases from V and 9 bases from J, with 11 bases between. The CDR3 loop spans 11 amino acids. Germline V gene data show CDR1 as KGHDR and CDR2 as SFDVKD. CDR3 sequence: CATEERRPQHF. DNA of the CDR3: TGTGCCACCGAGGAACGGAGGCCCCAGCATTTT.

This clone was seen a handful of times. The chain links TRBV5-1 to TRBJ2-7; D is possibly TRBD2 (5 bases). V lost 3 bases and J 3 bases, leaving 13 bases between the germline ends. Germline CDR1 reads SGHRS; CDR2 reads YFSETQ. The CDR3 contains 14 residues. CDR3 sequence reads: CASSWSGANYEQYF. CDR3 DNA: TGCGCCAGCAGCTGGAGCGGAGCAAACTACGAGCAGTACTTC.

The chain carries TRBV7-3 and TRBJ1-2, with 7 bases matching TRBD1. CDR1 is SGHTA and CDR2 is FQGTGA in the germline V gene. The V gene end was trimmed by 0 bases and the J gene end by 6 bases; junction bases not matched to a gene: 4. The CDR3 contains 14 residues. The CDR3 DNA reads TGTGCCAGCAGCTTAACCCCCCAGGGGGATGGCTACACCTTC. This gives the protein CASSLTPQGDGYTF.

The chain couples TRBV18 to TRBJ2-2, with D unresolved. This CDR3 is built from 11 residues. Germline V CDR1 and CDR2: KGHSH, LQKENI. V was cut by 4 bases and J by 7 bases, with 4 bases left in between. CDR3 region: CASSLHGELFF. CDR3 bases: TGTGCCAGCTCACTCCACGGGGAGCTGTTTTTT.

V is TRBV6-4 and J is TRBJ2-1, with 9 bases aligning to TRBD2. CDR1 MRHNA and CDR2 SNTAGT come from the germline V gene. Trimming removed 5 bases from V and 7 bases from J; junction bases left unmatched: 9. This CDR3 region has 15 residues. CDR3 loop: CASSLRAGGRNEQFF. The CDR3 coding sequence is TGTGCCAGCAGTCTTCGGGCGGGAGGGCGAAATGAGCAGTTCTTC.

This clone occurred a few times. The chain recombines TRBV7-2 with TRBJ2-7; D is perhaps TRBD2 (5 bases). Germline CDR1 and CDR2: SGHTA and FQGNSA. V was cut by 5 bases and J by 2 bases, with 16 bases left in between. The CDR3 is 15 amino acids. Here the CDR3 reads CASSQGQRSAYEQYF. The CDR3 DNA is TGTGCCAGCAGCCAAGGTCAGCGGTCCGCCTACGAGCAGTACTTC.

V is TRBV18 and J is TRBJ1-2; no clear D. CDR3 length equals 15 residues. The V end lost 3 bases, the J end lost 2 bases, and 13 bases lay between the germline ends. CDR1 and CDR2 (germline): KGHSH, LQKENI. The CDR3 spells CASSPVLGSNYGYTF. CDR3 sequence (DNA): TGTGCCAGCTCACCGGTTCTAGGATCCAACTATGGCTACACCTTC.

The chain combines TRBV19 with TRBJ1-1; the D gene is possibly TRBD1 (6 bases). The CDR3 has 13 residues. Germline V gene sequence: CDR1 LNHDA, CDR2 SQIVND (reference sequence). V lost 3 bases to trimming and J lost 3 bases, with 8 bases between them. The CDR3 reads CASSIHRDTEAFF. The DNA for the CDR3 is TGTGCCAGTAGTATTCACAGGGACACTGAAGCTTTCTTT.

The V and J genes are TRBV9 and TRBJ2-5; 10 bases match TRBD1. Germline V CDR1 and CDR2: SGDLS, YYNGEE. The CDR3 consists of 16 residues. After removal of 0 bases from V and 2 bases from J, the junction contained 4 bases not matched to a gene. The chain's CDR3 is CASSVALDRGQETQYF. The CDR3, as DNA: TGTGCCAGCAGCGTAGCCCTGGACAGGGGGCAAGAGACCCAGTACTTC.

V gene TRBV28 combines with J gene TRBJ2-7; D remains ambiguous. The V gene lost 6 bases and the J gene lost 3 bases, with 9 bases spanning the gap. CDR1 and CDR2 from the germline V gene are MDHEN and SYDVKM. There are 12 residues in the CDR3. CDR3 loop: CASSGVIYEQYF. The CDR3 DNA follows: TGTGCCAGCAGCGGAGTGATCTACGAGCAGTACTTC.

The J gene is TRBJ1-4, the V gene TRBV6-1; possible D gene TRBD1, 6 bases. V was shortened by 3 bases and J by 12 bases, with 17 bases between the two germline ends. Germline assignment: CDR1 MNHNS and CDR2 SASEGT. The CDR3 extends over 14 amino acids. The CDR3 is CASSDRGPPGQLFF. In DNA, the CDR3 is TGTGCCAGCAGTGACAGGGGACCCCCCGGGCAACTGTTTTTT.

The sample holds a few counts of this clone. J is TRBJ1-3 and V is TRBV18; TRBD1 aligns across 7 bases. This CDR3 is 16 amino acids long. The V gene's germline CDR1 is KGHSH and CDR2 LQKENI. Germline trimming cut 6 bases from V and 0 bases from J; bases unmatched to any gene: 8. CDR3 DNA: TGTGCCAGCTCCCAAAGGACAGGAGACTCTGGAAACACCATATATTTT. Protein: CASSQRTGDSGNTIYF.

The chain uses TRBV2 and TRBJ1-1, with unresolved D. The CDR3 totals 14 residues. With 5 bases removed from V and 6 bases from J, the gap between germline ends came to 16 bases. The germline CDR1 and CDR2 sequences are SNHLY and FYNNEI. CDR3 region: CASSFSLEGSEAFF. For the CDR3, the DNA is TGTGCCAGCAGTTTCTCACTTGAGGGTTCTGAAGCTTTCTTT.

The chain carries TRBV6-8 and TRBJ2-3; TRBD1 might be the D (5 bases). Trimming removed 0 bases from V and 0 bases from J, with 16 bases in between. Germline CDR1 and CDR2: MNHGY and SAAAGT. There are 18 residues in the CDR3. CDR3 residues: CASSYSQRQGTSTDTQYF. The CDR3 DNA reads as TGTGCCAGCAGTTACTCCCAGAGGCAGGGAACTAGCACAGATACGCAGTATTTT.